This note documents a single TCR beta chain sequence. Without the conserved terminal phenylalanine or tryptophan, this CDR3 likely stems from a read error. After removal of 10 bases from V and 0 bases from J, the junction contained 5 bases not matched to a gene. This CDR3 comprises 13 residues. This sample is drawn from a study of read filtering for tumor transcriptome and immune sequencing. From around 440 ng of RNA, a library with molecular barcoded alpha/delta and beta/gamma adaptors was made. TCRdb re-called the reads through MiXCR, storing one row per CDR3 protein. The repertoire holds 130,000 or so distinct CDR3 sequences, 13% seen once, with about 8.6% in the top ten.

The material sequenced was a population of CD138-negative cells sorted from bone marrow. This TCR derives from a donor older than 35 with multiple myeloma. The chain joins TRBV12-3 or TRBV12-4 to TRBJ1-1; 7 bases match TRBD1. The chain's CDR3 is CAIKGAMNTEAFY. CDR3 in DNA: TGTGCCATTAAGGGGGCGATGAACACTGAAGCTTTCTAT.